Listed below are T cell receptor beta chains from one sample, sequenced in a study of cytotoxic CD8 clonotypes in ibrutinib-treated CLL. Sequencing was performed with immunoSEQ multiplex PCR; in TCRdb, only in-frame clones are kept and a portion is missing. The sample includes around 160,000 clones, around 84% of them seen just once. The source was PBMCs, collected after 12 months of ibrutinib treatment. The receptor source for this set is a human donor with chronic lymphocytic leukemia. Each CDR3 is given with its conserved first and last residue. The D gene is left open where the match is weak. Size is omitted from some rows. Given values are once, few, many or a class for expanded clones.

abundance,v_gene,d_gene,j_gene,CDR3aa,CDR3nt
.,TRBV23-1,.,TRBJ2-7,CASSPTIGGEQYF,TGCGCCAGCAGTCCAACCATTGGGGGCGAGCAGTACTTC
few,TRBV7-7,TRBD2,TRBJ2-2,CASSQGLAGATGELFF,TGTGCCAGCAGCCAGGGACTAGCGGGGGCCACCGGGGAGCTGTTTTTT
.,TRBV5-4,TRBD1,TRBJ2-7,CASSPGTEYEQYF,TGTGCCAGCAGCCCTGGGACAGAGTACGAGCAGTACTTC
.,TRBV28,.,TRBJ2-7,CASSPGGGSGEQYF,TGTGCCAGCAGCCCGGGTGGCGGGTCCGGAGAGCAGTACTTC
.,TRBV5-4,.,TRBJ2-2,CASRDADRFTGELFF,TGTGCCAGCAGGGATGCTGACAGGTTCACCGGGGAGCTGTTTTTT
.,TRBV30,.,TRBJ1-6,CAWSRPGDPRVYNSPLHF,TGTGCCTGGAGTCGTCCGGGGGACCCAAGGGTTTACAATTCACCCCTCCACTTT
.,TRBV29-1,TRBD2,TRBJ2-3,CSGGLAVGTQYF,TGCAGCGGGGGACTAGCTGTGGGGACGCAGTATTTT
.,TRBV5-1,.,TRBJ2-5,CASSLGAGSQETQYF,TGCGCCAGCAGCTTGGGAGCAGGGAGCCAAGAGACCCAGTACTTC
.,TRBV7-9,.,TRBJ2-4,CASSLAGGPWNIQYF,TGTGCCAGCAGCTTAGCCGGGGGGCCGTGGAACATTCAGTACTTC
.,TRBV6-5,.,TRBJ1-1,CASSYVTGIEAFF,TGTGCCAGCAGTTACGTGACAGGAATTGAAGCTTTCTTT
.,TRBV15,.,TRBJ2-1,CATSRGGGGVNEQFF,TGTGCCACCAGCAGAGGGGGGGGCGGAGTCAATGAGCAGTTCTTC
.,TRBV19,TRBD2,TRBJ2-1,CASRSGGASGYNEQFF,TGTGCCAGTAGATCCGGAGGGGCTAGCGGATACAATGAGCAGTTCTTC
once,TRBV5-1,TRBD2,TRBJ2-3,CASSPRVIAGSTDTQYF,TGCGCCAGCTCCCCCCGCGTGATAGCGGGGAGCACAGATACGCAGTATTTT
.,TRBV11-1,TRBD2,TRBJ2-3,CASSPGLAGTDTQYF,TGTGCCAGCAGCCCCGGACTAGCGGGTACAGATACGCAGTATTTT
.,TRBV5-4,.,TRBJ2-7,CASTLPGSYEQYF,TGTGCCAGCACTCTTCCGGGGTCCTACGAGCAGTACTTC
.,TRBV7-9,.,TRBJ1-5,CASSPGRAGNQPQHF,TGTGCCAGCAGCCCCGGCAGGGCGGGCAATCAGCCCCAGCATTTT
.,TRBV13,TRBD1,TRBJ1-6,CASSGTGSRQGLRALHF,TGTGCCAGCAGCGGGACAGGGTCCCGGCAGGGGTTACGAGCCCTCCACTTT
.,TRBV5-1,TRBD1,TRBJ1-2,CASSQTPGQKNGYTF,TGCGCCAGCAGCCAAACTCCGGGACAGAAGAATGGCTACACCTTC
.,TRBV29-1,.,TRBJ2-5,CSVEDRSGLYQYF,TGCAGCGTTGAAGATCGGTCGGGGTTATACCAGTACTTC
.,TRBV4-1,.,TRBJ1-4,CASSPGDSGFGEKLFF,TGCGCCAGCAGCCCGGGGGATTCGGGGTTTGGGGAAAAACTGTTTTTT
.,TRBV7-2,TRBD2,TRBJ2-1,CASSPGLAYNEQFF,TGTGCCAGCAGCCCAGGACTAGCCTACAATGAGCAGTTCTTC
.,TRBV5-1,.,TRBJ1-4,CASSFGGATNEKLFF,TGCGCCAGCAGCTTCGGGGGAGCAACTAATGAAAAACTGTTTTTT
.,TRBV4-3,.,TRBJ2-7,CASSQSTGTIHEQYF,TGCGCCAGCAGCCAGAGTACCGGGACAATCCACGAGCAGTACTTC
.,TRBV4-1,.,TRBJ1-2,CASSQYRDQTF,TGCGCCAGCAGCCAATACCGGGACCAAACCTTC
.,TRBV16,.,TRBJ1-5,CASSLDHRDSNQPQHF,TGTGCCAGCAGCCTCGACCACAGGGATAGCAATCAGCCCCAGCATTTT
.,TRBV2,.,TRBJ2-7,CASTFRYEQYF,TGTGCCAGCACTTTTAGGTACGAGCAGTACTTC
few,TRBV7-3,TRBD2,TRBJ2-1,CASSTRLAGLNEQFF,TGTGCCAGCAGCACAAGACTAGCGGGCCTCAATGAGCAGTTCTTC
.,TRBV6-6,.,TRBJ1-3,CASSPAERGRNTIYF,TGTGCCAGCAGCCCCGCCGAAAGGGGCAGAAACACCATATATTTT
.,TRBV21-1,.,TRBJ2-7,CASSKAPALGAYEQYF,TGTGCCAGCAGCAAAGCCCCGGCTTTAGGTGCCTACGAGCAGTACTTC
.,TRBV7-2,.,TRBJ2-3,CASSLAWAGARDTQYF,TGTGCCAGCAGCTTAGCGTGGGCAGGGGCCAGAGATACGCAGTATTTT
.,TRBV28,.,TRBJ1-2,CATPGSGLGSNYGYTF,TGTGCCACCCCTGGGTCCGGGCTAGGGTCTAACTATGGCTACACCTTC
.,TRBV7-8,.,TRBJ2-3,CASSLARDTQYF,TGTGCCAGCAGCTTAGCAAGAGATACGCAGTATTTT
.,TRBV28,TRBD1,TRBJ2-1,CASSSLDRDNEQFF,TGTGCCAGCAGTTCCCTGGACAGGGACAATGAGCAGTTCTTC
.,TRBV19,.,TRBJ1-5,CASSYSSGVPQPQHF,TGTGCCAGTAGTTATAGTTCTGGGGTGCCTCAGCCCCAGCATTTT
once,TRBV7-6,.,TRBJ1-4,CASSLAGRSRTNEKLFF,TGTGCCAGCAGCTTAGCAGGGCGAAGTAGAACTAATGAAAAACTGTTTTTT
.,TRBV5-4,.,TRBJ2-5,CASSLGSRKETQYF,TGTGCCAGCAGCTTGGGGTCTCGCAAAGAGACCCAGTACTTC
.,TRBV30,.,TRBJ1-2,CAWSRDAGGGYTF,TGTGCCTGGAGTAGAGACGCGGGGGGCGGCTACACCTTC
.,TRBV7-2,TRBD1,TRBJ1-2,CASSLYRGHYGYTF,TGTGCCAGCAGCTTGTACAGGGGGCACTATGGCTACACCTTC
.,TRBV28,.,TRBJ2-7,CASRSGTRASYEQYF,TGTGCCAGCAGGTCCGGGACCCGCGCATCCTACGAGCAGTACTTC
.,TRBV11-2,TRBD2,TRBJ2-3,CASSYGLAGGTDTQYF,TGTGCCAGCAGTTACGGACTAGCGGGAGGTACAGATACGCAGTATTTT
.,TRBV25-1,.,TRBJ2-7,CASRAFTYEQYF,TGTGCCAGCCGGGCGTTCACCTACGAGCAGTACTTC
many,TRBV5-8,.,TRBJ2-5,CASSLRAEETQYF,TGTGCCAGCAGCTTGCGCGCGGAAGAGACCCAGTACTTC